These 5 T cell receptor beta chains came from one sample sequenced in a study of blood T cell repertoires in COVID-19. Some clones are missing from TCRdb's copy, which holds only in-frame ones; the method was immunoSEQ multiplex PCR. Altogether roughly 190,000 clones are present, just under 90% being singletons, with the ten largest covering 3.7%. The sample comprised peripheral blood. These TCRs come from a man between 18 and 29 years old with active or convalescent COVID-19.

The chain combines TRBV19 with TRBJ1-5; the D gene is possibly TRBD1 (5 bases). Germline-derived CDR1 and CDR2 are LNHDA and SQIVND (reference sequence). This CDR3 region has 15 residues. The V end was cut by 8 bases, the J end by 0 bases, with 14 bases between. The CDR3 here is CASGDWDFSNQPQHF. The CDR3 DNA reads as TGTGCCAGTGGGGATTGGGACTTTAGCAATCAGCCCCAGCATTTT.

The chain links TRBV2 to TRBJ1-2, with D possibly being TRBD1 (6 bases). The V gene's germline CDR1 is SNHLY and CDR2 FYNNEI. CDR3 length: 15 amino acids. The V and J ends lost 5 bases and 4 bases respectively, with 17 bases between them. The CDR3 reads CASSPLQDRSYGYTF. The CDR3 coding sequence is TGTGCCAGCAGTCCCTTACAGGACAGAAGCTATGGCTACACCTTC.

The chain has TRBV5-1 and TRBJ1-3; the D gene is possibly TRBD1 (5 bases). The length of the CDR3 is 17 residues. CDR1 is SGHRS and CDR2 is YFSETQ in the germline V gene. Trimming stripped 0 bases from V and 0 bases from J, with 13 bases between. Written as DNA, the CDR3 is TGCGCCAGCAGCTTGGTCCCAGCAGGGAACTCTGGAAACACCATATATTTT. Its protein product is CASSLVPAGNSGNTIYF.

This chain connects TRBV5-1 to TRBJ2-5; TRBD2 matches at 8 bases. Trimming removed 2 bases from V and 4 bases from J; junction bases left unmatched: 7. Germline V CDR1 and CDR2: SGHRS, YFSETQ. This CDR3 has 15 residues. CDR3 region: CASSLDGGALETQYF. The CDR3 DNA sequence: TGCGCCAGCAGCTTAGACGGGGGGGCCCTAGAGACCCAGTACTTC.

The count of this clone is one. The V gene is TRBV14, the J gene TRBJ2-7; 12 bases are a match to TRBD1. The V gene end was trimmed by 2 bases and the J gene end by 3 bases; junction bases not matched to a gene: 5. From germline, CDR1 is SGHDN and CDR2 FVKESK. This CDR3 spans 16 amino acids. The DNA for the CDR3 is TGTGCCAGCAGCCAATTGGGACAGGGGGCGATCTACGAGCAGTACTTC. Protein product: CASSQLGQGAIYEQYF.